This is a list of T cell receptor beta chains from one sample in a study of control samples from healthy donors and cancer patients. Profiling relied on immunoSEQ multiplex PCR, and the TCRdb table lists in-frame clones only, not all of them. The sample contains 230,000 or so clones, 90% to 95% of which appear only once. Sample: blood. These receptors came from a man aged 45-65 years in good health. The CDR3 runs from the conserved cysteine through the conserved F or W. D genes are given only for firm matches. Clone size is not always given. Where it is, it says once, few, many or a class for expanded clones.

.	TRBV16	TRBJ2-2	.	CASNEGGNTGELFF	TGTGCCAGCAACGAAGGGGGGAACACCGGGGAGCTGTTTTTT
.	TRBV5-1	TRBJ1-1	.	CASSLIGNHLNTEAFF	TGCGCCAGCAGCTTGATCGGGAACCATCTAAACACTGAAGCTTTCTTT
.	TRBV24-1	TRBJ1-2	.	CATSASDINYGYTF	TGTGCCACCAGTGCCTCTGACATAAACTATGGCTACACCTTC
.	TRBV7-9	TRBJ2-4	TRBD1	CASSLLTGGGNIQYF	TGTGCCAGCAGCCTCCTGACAGGGGGGGGAAACATTCAGTACTTC
.	TRBV12-3/TRBV12-4	TRBJ1-1	.	CASNQQGGTEAFF	TGTGCCAGCAACCAACAGGGTGGTACTGAAGCTTTCTTT
.	TRBV7-2	TRBJ2-3	TRBD2	CASSWGLADTQYF	TGTGCCAGCAGTTGGGGACTAGCAGATACGCAGTATTTT
.	TRBV30	TRBJ2-3	.	CAWNPLLGADTQYF	TGTGCCTGGAACCCTTTACTCGGGGCAGATACGCAGTATTTT
.	TRBV19	TRBJ1-2	.	CASAGMNYGYTF	TGTGCCAGCGCCGGGATGAACTATGGCTACACCTTC
.	TRBV2	TRBJ2-5	.	CASQGPGETQYF	TGTGCCAGCCAGGGCCCCGGAGAGACCCAGTACTTC
.	TRBV28	TRBJ2-7	.	CASSPPSVAYEQYF	TGTGCCAGCAGTCCCCCTTCCGTAGCCTACGAGCAGTACTTC
.	TRBV30	TRBJ1-4	.	CAWSIRGEKLFF	TGTGCCTGGAGTATACGGGGCGAAAAACTGTTTTTT
few	TRBV9	TRBJ1-2	.	CASSVAGAGGYTF	TGTGCCAGCAGCGTAGCCGGCGCAGGTGGCTACACCTTC
.	TRBV10-3	TRBJ1-5	.	CAISENGPSSQHF	TGTGCCATCAGTGAGAACGGCCCCTCGTCCCAGCATTTT
.	TRBV7-2	TRBJ1-2	.	CASSHVNGYTF	TGTGCCAGCAGCCATGTGAATGGCTACACCTTC
once	TRBV3-1/TRBV3-2	TRBJ2-7	TRBD1	CASSQAVTGGRNEQYF	TGTGCCAGCAGCCAAGCTGTGACAGGGGGTAGGAACGAGCAGTACTTC
.	TRBV2	TRBJ2-5	.	CASTRSQETQYF	TGTGCCAGCACGCGCAGTCAAGAGACCCAGTACTTC
.	TRBV7-2	TRBJ1-5	TRBD1	CASSLGTGTVNQPQHF	TGTGCCAGCAGCCTCGGGACAGGGACAGTCAATCAGCCCCAGCATTTT
.	TRBV10-3	TRBJ2-3	.	CATTRQGTYTDTQYF	TGTGCCACCACACGGCAGGGGACTTACACAGATACGCAGTATTTT
.	TRBV9	TRBJ2-3	TRBD2	CASSVAGSGGADTQYF	TGTGCCAGCAGCGTAGCTGGTAGCGGGGGTGCAGATACGCAGTATTTT
.	TRBV19	TRBJ1-5	.	CASSNAEGQPQHF	TGTGCCAGTAGTAACGCAGAAGGTCAGCCCCAGCATTTT
.	TRBV3-1/TRBV3-2	TRBJ2-6	.	CASSQGTGSSGANVLAF	TGTGCCAGCAGCCAGGGGACCGGGAGCTCTGGGGCCAACGTCCTGGCTTTC
.	TRBV5-1	TRBJ1-4	.	CASSRFLRDEKLFF	TGCGCCAGCAGCCGATTTCTCAGGGACGAAAAACTGTTTTTT
once	TRBV7-2	TRBJ1-4	TRBD1	CASSLQETGEEKLFF	TGTGCCAGCAGTCTTCAAGAGACAGGGGAGGAAAAACTGTTTTTT
once	TRBV6-5	TRBJ1-1	.	CASRPLQRNTEAFF	TGTGCCAGCAGGCCACTTCAACGGAACACTGAAGCTTTCTTT
.	TRBV10-3	TRBJ2-2	.	CAISGQANTGELFF	TGTGCCATCAGTGGGCAGGCGAACACCGGGGAGCTGTTTTTT
.	TRBV5-1	TRBJ2-3	.	CASSTADRDTQYF	TGCGCCAGCAGCACCGCCGACAGGGATACGCAGTATTTT
.	TRBV29-1	TRBJ1-2	.	CSVRGPQISNYGYTF	TGCAGCGTGCGAGGCCCTCAGATCAGTAACTATGGCTACACCTTC
.	TRBV7-9	TRBJ1-6	TRBD1	CASSLLRDRGFNSPLHF	TGTGCCAGCAGCCTGCTCCGGGACAGGGGGTTCAATTCACCCCTCCACTTT
.	TRBV27	TRBJ2-5	.	CASRDLNHLPETQYF	TGTGCCAGTCGGGACTTGAACCACCTCCCGGAGACCCAGTACTTC